Each of the 26 T cell receptor beta chains below was sequenced from the same sample in a study of CD8 T cells in Susac syndrome (dated by TCRdb to the late 2010s). Libraries were prepared through the immunoSEQ multiplex PCR assay. RNA was extracted using the RNeasy kit, and about 0.45 to 1 ug of the RNA was reverse transcribed with random hexamers. Using fastp at Q25 and MiXCR, TCRdb reprocessed the public reads and kept productive beta chains. Merged by CDR3 protein, the rows form single entries marked with the most common genes and DNA. A total of over 70,000 distinct CDR3 sequences appear in this sample, approximately 96% of them only once. The ten largest clones take up about 0.65% of the sample. The sequenced material came from CD8+ T cells from PBMCs. These receptor sequences come from a human donor with Susac syndrome.

The chain couples TRBV29-1 to TRBJ1-4; a weak D match, TRBD1 (5 bases). Germline loops: CDR1 SQVTM, CDR2 ANQGSEA. V was cut by 0 bases and J by 8 bases, with 13 bases left in between. The CDR3 sequence is 14 residues long. CDR3 coding DNA: TGCAGCGTTGAAGATGGGGGTATTGGGGAAAAACTGTTTTTT. Translated: CSVEDGGIGEKLFF.

V is TRBV14 and J is TRBJ2-1; no reliable D call. The germline V gene encodes CDR1 SGHDN and CDR2 FVKESK. Deletions cut 1 base from V and 0 bases from J, with 7 bases between. This CDR3 comprises 15 residues. The CDR3 spells CASSQAWYSYNEQFF. As DNA, the CDR3 is TGTGCCAGCAGCCAAGCATGGTACTCCTACAATGAGCAGTTCTTC.

V usage is TRBV7-9 and J usage is TRBJ1-1; no firm D call. CDR1 SEHNR and CDR2 FQNEAQ come from the germline V gene (reference sequence). The V end lost 5 bases, the J end lost 5 bases, and 18 bases lay between the germline ends. This CDR3 spans 15 amino acids. The CDR3 region has the DNA TGTGCCAGCAGCGCCGGCTCATATGAAGAGACTGAAGCTTTCTTT. Its protein is CASSAGSYEETEAFF.

The chain uses TRBV30 and TRBJ2-5; D unclear. Trimming removed 1 base at V and 4 bases at J, with 4 bases between. CDR1 GTSNPN and CDR2 SVGIG come from the germline V gene (reference sequence). This CDR3 region has 11 residues. CDR3 nucleotide sequence: TGTGCCTGGAGTGCTCGAGAGACCCAGTACTTC. Residues: CAWSARETQYF.

The count of this clonotype is one. The chain combines TRBV25-1 with TRBJ1-2; TRBD1 matches at 7 bases. The trim removed 3 bases at V and 8 bases at J, leaving 12 bases unmatched. The germline gives CDR1 MGHDK, CDR2 SYGVNS. The CDR3 is 15 amino acids. CDR3 DNA: TGTGCCAGCAGTGAGAGGTTACAGGGGAAATTAGGCTACACCTTC. Translating gives CASSERLQGKLGYTF.

The V and J genes are TRBV30 and TRBJ2-7, with 8 bases that match TRBD1. This CDR3 region has 14 residues. Germline CDR1 GTSNPN, CDR2 SVGIG (reference sequence). Trimming removed 5 bases from V and 5 bases from J; junction bases left unmatched: 11. The CDR3 spells CAWARGQGGDEQYF. CDR3 nucleotides: TGTGCCTGGGCTAGAGGACAGGGCGGTGACGAGCAGTACTTC. Based on the CDR3 plus reference TRBV30 and TRBJ2-7, the full variable domain is SQTIHQWPATLVQPVGSPLSLECTVEGTSNPNLYWYRQAAGRGLQLLFYSVGIGQISSEVPQNLSASRPQDRQFILSSKKLLLSDSGFYLCAWARGQGGDEQYFGPGTRLTVT.

The V gene is TRBV30, the J gene TRBJ1-3; 7 positions match TRBD1. This CDR3 contains 14 residues. Germline V gives CDR1 GTSNPN, CDR2 SVGIG (reference sequence). V trimming: 5 bases; J trimming: 0 bases; junction bases outside the gene matches: 4. The CDR3 region is CAWANRGSGNTIYF. DNA for the CDR3: TGTGCCTGGGCGAACAGGGGCTCTGGAAACACCATATATTTT.

The rearrangement joins TRBV20-1 to TRBJ1-1; D possibly corresponds to TRBD1 (5 bases). The CDR3 extends over 14 amino acids. Germline V lookup: CDR1 DFQATT, CDR2 SNEGSKA (reference sequence). Trimming took 0 bases from V and 4 from J, leaving 12 bases between them. Here the CDR3 DNA reads TGCAGTGCTAGAGATGGGGGGGGACCCACTGAAGCTTTCTTT. It encodes CSARDGGGPTEAFF.

The chain is built from TRBV13 and TRBJ1-5; D unclear. In germline, CDR1 is PRHDT, CDR2 FYEKMQ (reference sequence). This CDR3 comprises 14 residues. V dropped 5 bases and J dropped 4 bases, with 12 bases sitting between them. This CDR3 is CASSRLTRNQPQHF. CDR3 coding DNA: TGTGCCAGCAGCCGCCTAACAAGGAATCAGCCCCAGCATTTT.

This sequence joins TRBV20-1 and TRBJ2-4, with D tentatively TRBD1 (6 bases). Germline assignment: CDR1 DFQATT and CDR2 SNEGSKA (reference sequence). The V end was cut by 4 bases, the J end by 5 bases, with 9 bases between. This CDR3 region has 12 residues. The CDR3 coding sequence is TGCAGTGCTAACAGGGTTCAAAACATTCAGTACTTC. It encodes CSANRVQNIQYF.

The DNA for the CDR3 is TGCAGTGCTAGAGCGGGGGCCAGGTCCTACGAGCAGTACTTC. Translation gives CSARAGARSYEQYF. The rearrangement uses TRBV20-1 and TRBJ2-7; either TRBD1 or TRBD2 may supply D (6 bases each). Trimming stripped 1 base from V and 1 base from J, with 11 bases between. CDR1 and CDR2 (germline): DFQATT, SNEGSKA (reference sequence). The CDR3 length is 14 residues.

The genes are TRBV30 and TRBJ2-2; D unresolved. The CDR3 is 14 residues long. CDR1 is GTSNPN and CDR2 is SVGIG in the germline V gene (reference sequence). Trimming shortened V by 2 bases and J by 3 bases, and 10 bases separated the two germline ends. The CDR3 DNA follows: TGTGCCTGGAGTCTAGGGTCATACACCGGGGAGCTGTTTTTT. Amino acid sequence: CAWSLGSYTGELFF.

The chain employs TRBV4-3 and TRBJ1-4; the match to TRBD1 covers 7 bases. The V gene end was trimmed by 1 base and the J gene end by 8 bases; junction bases not matched to a gene: 4. Germline V gene sequence: CDR1 LGHNA, CDR2 YSLEER. The CDR3 length is 14 residues. CDR3 coding DNA: TGCGCCAGCAGCCAAGGAGGGGGCGGGGAAAAACTGTTTTTT. This sequence encodes CASSQGGGGEKLFF.

V and J are TRBV28 and TRBJ2-7; 7 bases map to TRBD1. V gave up 8 bases and J gave up 2 bases; unmatched junction bases: 6. The CDR3 has 13 residues. Germline V lookup: CDR1 MDHEN, CDR2 SYDVKM. CDR3 nucleotides: TGTGCCAGCTGCCGGGACAGCGCCTACGAGCAGTACTTC. It codes for CASCRDSAYEQYF.

The count of this clonotype is one. CDR3 residues: CSVVSRSTYEQYF. The CDR3 DNA follows: TGCAGCGTTGTCTCCAGATCAACCTACGAGCAGTACTTC. V usage is TRBV29-1 and J usage is TRBJ2-7; no clear D. V lost 4 bases and J lost 2, with 12 bases in between. CDR3 length equals 13 residues. In germline, CDR1 is SQVTM, CDR2 ANQGSEA.

The genes are TRBV30 and TRBJ1-1; D unclear. The V end was cut by 4 bases, the J end by 0 bases, with 0 bases between. The CDR3 runs 10 residues. Germline CDR1 and CDR2: GTSNPN and SVGIG (reference sequence). The CDR3 coding sequence is TGTGCCTGGATGAACACTGAAGCTTTCTTT. This gives the protein CAWMNTEAFF.

This sequence joins TRBV24-1 and TRBJ1-5; no clear D gene. The germline V and J ends were trimmed by 4 bases and 2 bases, with 11 bases remaining between them. The CDR3 spans 15 residues. Germline assignment: CDR1 KGHDR and CDR2 SFDVKD. The CDR3 protein is CATSDSGPGNQPQHF. DNA of the CDR3: TGTGCCACCAGTGACTCCGGACCGGGCAATCAGCCCCAGCATTTT.

The gene calls are TRBV11-2 and TRBJ1-2; perhaps TRBD1 as D (6 bases). The CDR3 runs to 14 residues. Germline loops: CDR1 SGHAT, CDR2 FQNNGV. V was clipped by 5 bases and J by 3 bases, with 13 bases between them. This CDR3 is CASSLLDSDYGYTF. CDR3 nucleotide sequence: TGTGCCAGCAGCCTGTTGGACAGCGACTATGGCTACACCTTC.

This chain connects TRBV20-1 to TRBJ2-3; TRBD1 matches at 10 bases. Germline-derived CDR1 and CDR2 are DFQATT and SNEGSKA (reference sequence). V was pared by 5 bases and J by 0 bases, with 20 bases of the junction left unmatched. CDR3 size: 20 residues. CDR3 amino acids: CSAPGTGDLTGGLSTDTQYF. For the CDR3, the DNA is TGCAGTGCTCCCGGGACAGGGGACCTTACAGGGGGGTTGAGCACAGATACGCAGTATTTT.

The CDR3 nucleotides are TGCAGTGCGAGACCCCGGGACAGGGAGAGGAACACTGAAGCTTTCTTT. This codes for CSARPRDRERNTEAFF. J is TRBJ1-1 and V is TRBV20-1, with TRBD1 matching 9 bases. Germline V gene lookup returns CDR1 DFQATT and CDR2 SNEGSKA (reference sequence). The CDR3 runs 16 residues. The V gene end was trimmed by 6 bases and the J gene end by 1 base; junction bases not matched to a gene: 12.

The rearrangement joins TRBV20-1 to TRBJ1-2, with TRBD1 as a possible D gene (5 bases). The CDR3 covers 11 residues. Trimming removed 3 bases at V and 7 bases at J, with 9 bases between. CDR1 DFQATT and CDR2 SNEGSKA come from the germline V gene (reference sequence). The CDR3 sequence is CSASTGPGYTF. In DNA, the CDR3 is TGCAGTGCTAGTACGGGGCCTGGCTACACCTTC.

This chain connects TRBV7-8 to TRBJ1-2, with 7 bases matching TRBD1. Germline-derived CDR1 and CDR2 are SGHVS and FQNEAQ. The CDR3 is 14 residues long. V was clipped by 3 bases and J by 4 bases; unmatched bases: 5. The CDR3 sequence: CASSLGQPSYGYTF. Written as DNA, the CDR3 is TGTGCCAGCAGCTTGGGACAGCCGAGCTATGGCTACACCTTC.

The rearrangement joins TRBV7-2 to TRBJ1-2; D ambiguous. The CDR3 runs 15 residues. Germline V gives CDR1 SGHTA, CDR2 FQGNSA. The germline V and J ends were trimmed by 1 base and 0 bases, with 9 bases remaining between them. DNA for the CDR3: TGTGCCAGCAGCTTAGGCGCACCGGCTAACTATGGCTACACCTTC. Its translation: CASSLGAPANYGYTF.

This clonotype came up a few times. This sequence joins TRBV7-2 and TRBJ1-6; D unclear. The CDR3 is 17 residues long. The germline gives CDR1 SGHTA, CDR2 FQGNSA. V was cut by 0 bases and J by 4 bases, with 13 bases left in between. CDR3 loop: CASSLARLPPYNSPLHF. The CDR3 coding sequence is TGTGCCAGCAGCTTAGCCAGGCTACCCCCTTATAATTCACCCCTCCACTTT.

This rearrangement joins TRBV28 to TRBJ2-7; no firm D call. The germline CDR1 and CDR2 sequences are MDHEN and SYDVKM. V gave up 5 bases and J gave up 0 bases, with 11 bases separating them. The CDR3 has 14 residues. The CDR3 sequence is CASSPKWSSYEQYF. The DNA of the CDR3 is TGTGCCAGCAGTCCCAAATGGAGCTCCTACGAGCAGTACTTC.

V usage is TRBV4-2 and J usage is TRBJ2-1; D may be TRBD2 (7 bases). The CDR3 length is 15 residues. The germline V and J ends were trimmed by 1 base and 4 bases, with 11 bases remaining between them. The germline V gene has CDR1 LGHNA and CDR2 YNFKEQ. In DNA form, the CDR3 reads TGTGCCAGCAGCCAAGTTCGGGGGGCATACAATGAGCAGTTCTTC. Amino acids: CASSQVRGAYNEQFF.